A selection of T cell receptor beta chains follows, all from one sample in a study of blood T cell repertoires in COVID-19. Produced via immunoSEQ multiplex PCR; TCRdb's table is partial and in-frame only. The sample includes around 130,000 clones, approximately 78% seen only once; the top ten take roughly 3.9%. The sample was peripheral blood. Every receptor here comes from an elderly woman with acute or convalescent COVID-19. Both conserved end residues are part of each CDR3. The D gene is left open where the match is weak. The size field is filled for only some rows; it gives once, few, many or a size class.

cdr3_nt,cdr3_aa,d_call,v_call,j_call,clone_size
TGTGCCAGCAGTTACACCGTCCCGGGACAGGGAAACTATGGCTACACCTTC,CASSYTVPGQGNYGYTF,TRBD1,TRBV6-2/TRBV6-3,TRBJ1-2,few
TGTGCCAGCAGCCAAGATTGGGGGAGGGATTACAATGAGCAGTTCTTC,CASSQDWGRDYNEQFF,TRBD2,TRBV3-1/TRBV3-2,TRBJ2-1,NA
TGTGCCAGCAGCCCCACGACAGGGACTAATGAAAAACTGTTTTTT,CASSPTTGTNEKLFF,TRBD1,TRBV2,TRBJ1-4,NA
TGTGCCAGCAGTCCCATGGGGACAGGGTGGCCCCAGCATTTT,CASSPMGTGWPQHF,TRBD1,TRBV27,TRBJ1-5,NA
TGTGCCAGCTCACCCCTAATTTGGGAGCGGGGGGCCTTATACGAGCAGTACTTC,CASSPLIWERGALYEQYF,TRBD2,TRBV18,TRBJ2-7,NA
TGCGCCAGCAGCGGTGGAGGGGTGGGGGAAAAACTGTTTTTT,CASSGGGVGEKLFF,NA,TRBV5-1,TRBJ1-4,NA
TGTGCCAGCAGTTATAATGCGGGAGAACGACAGTTCTTC,CASSYNAGERQFF,TRBD2,TRBV6-5,TRBJ2-1,NA
TGTGCCTGGAGTGGGGATAGCGGGAGGGGCACAGATACGCAGTATTTT,CAWSGDSGRGTDTQYF,TRBD2,TRBV30,TRBJ2-3,NA
TGTGCCAGCAGCGTGGGCGGGATCTTCGGCAATGAGCAGTTCTTC,CASSVGGIFGNEQFF,NA,TRBV9,TRBJ2-1,NA
TGTGCCAGCAGCCCCCGGACTAGCGGGAGGGCTGGCAATGAGCAGTTCTTC,CASSPRTSGRAGNEQFF,TRBD2,TRBV14,TRBJ2-1,NA
TGTGCCAGCAGCTTAGCCGGGACAGGGTTGGGTCAGCCCCAGCATTTT,CASSLAGTGLGQPQHF,TRBD1,TRBV7-2,TRBJ1-5,NA
TGTGCCAGCAGCTCGGGGGGGATGAACACTGAAGCTTTCTTT,CASSSGGMNTEAFF,NA,TRBV5-4,TRBJ1-1,NA
TGTGCCAGCAGCCAAGAGTCCGGGTTCCGCAATCAGCCCCAGCATTTT,CASSQESGFRNQPQHF,NA,TRBV4-2,TRBJ1-5,NA
TGTGCCAGCAGTTTTTTGGACAGAAGGAACACTGAAGCTTTCTTT,CASSFLDRRNTEAFF,NA,TRBV27,TRBJ1-1,NA
TGTGCCAGCAGCTTAGCGGGGGGTTATCAGCCCCAGCATTTT,CASSLAGGYQPQHF,NA,TRBV7-2,TRBJ1-5,NA
TGTGCCATCAGTGGGACAGACAACACTGAAGCTTTCTTT,CAISGTDNTEAFF,NA,TRBV10-3,TRBJ1-1,NA
TGTGCCAGCAGCTTAGACTTTGGCGGGAGGGTGGGTGAGCAGTTCTTC,CASSLDFGGRVGEQFF,TRBD2,TRBV7-9,TRBJ2-1,once
TGTGCCAGCAGTCCTAGCGGGGGGGCTGGCTACGAGCAGTACTTC,CASSPSGGAGYEQYF,TRBD2,TRBV5-4,TRBJ2-7,NA
TGCGCCAGCAGCCTCGGACAGCTTAAAGAGACCCAGTACTTC,CASSLGQLKETQYF,NA,TRBV4-1,TRBJ2-5,NA
TGTGCCAGCAGTCTATCCTTCTACGAGCAGTACTTC,CASSLSFYEQYF,NA,TRBV6-2/TRBV6-3,TRBJ2-7,NA
TGCGCCAGCAGCCCGGAGGGTGAGGAGTTGGGTCATGGCTACACCTTC,CASSPEGEELGHGYTF,NA,TRBV4-1,TRBJ1-2,once
TGTGCCAGCTCTTCGGGACAGGGAGGGATGGGAGGCTACACCTTC,CASSSGQGGMGGYTF,TRBD1,TRBV10-3,TRBJ1-2,NA
TGTGCCACCAGCAGAGACAGGGGCAACTATGGCTACACCTTC,CATSRDRGNYGYTF,NA,TRBV15,TRBJ1-2,NA
TGTGCCAGCAGTGAACTGGGGACAGATACAAATGAGCAGTTCTTC,CASSELGTDTNEQFF,TRBD1,TRBV2,TRBJ2-1,once
TGTGCCAGCAGCGCGACTGACAGGATGAACTACGAGCAGTACTTC,CASSATDRMNYEQYF,NA,TRBV5-6,TRBJ2-7,NA
TGTGCCAGTTTCAACCGGGAGCATGGCTACACCTTC,CASFNREHGYTF,NA,TRBV19,TRBJ1-2,NA
TGTGCCAGCAGCACACCGGGACAGTCTTTCTCCTTC,CASSTPGQSFSF,TRBD1,TRBV27,TRBJ1-2,NA
TGTGCCAGCAGCTTACGTGGACTAGCGGAAAATGAGCAGTTCTTC,CASSLRGLAENEQFF,TRBD2,TRBV7-9,TRBJ2-1,once
TGTGCCAGCAGCTTTCAACAGGCCCAGAATTCACCCCTCCACTTT,CASSFQQAQNSPLHF,NA,TRBV5-4,TRBJ1-6,NA
TGTGCCAGCAGCTTGGGGGGGACCGCCTATGGCTACACCTTC,CASSLGGTAYGYTF,NA,TRBV7-2,TRBJ1-2,NA
TGCAGCGTTGAGATCCGGGACAGGGATTCTGATCAGCCCCAGCATTTT,CSVEIRDRDSDQPQHF,TRBD1,TRBV29-1,TRBJ1-5,NA
TGTGCCAGCGGGGCGTGGGGGGGTACTGAAGCTTTCTTT,CASGAWGGTEAFF,NA,TRBV2,TRBJ1-1,NA
TGTGCCAGCAGCTTGCCTTTAGCGGGACACACAGATACGCAGTATTTT,CASSLPLAGHTDTQYF,TRBD2,TRBV7-2,TRBJ2-3,NA
TGCGCCAGCAGCCCCCGGCCAGGGGGCTCCTACAATGAGCAGTTCTTC,CASSPRPGGSYNEQFF,TRBD1,TRBV4-1,TRBJ2-1,NA
TGTGCCAGCAGTCCGGTAGGACAGGGAAGGAAGGGTGAGCAGTTCTTC,CASSPVGQGRKGEQFF,TRBD1,TRBV28,TRBJ2-1,NA
TGCAGCGTTGAAAGGACAGGCTTCCCGCGCGAGCAGTACTTC,CSVERTGFPREQYF,TRBD1,TRBV29-1,TRBJ2-7,NA
TGCGCCAGCAGCTTGATGCCCCAAGGGGCTATGACCACCTACGAGCAGTACTTC,CASSLMPQGAMTTYEQYF,NA,TRBV5-1,TRBJ2-7,once
TGTGCCAGTAAAGAGGACAGGGAAAACTATGGCTACACCTTC,CASKEDRENYGYTF,TRBD1,TRBV28,TRBJ1-2,NA
TGCGCCAGCAGCCAAATCTGGGGGGGTACCGGGGAGCTGTTTTTT,CASSQIWGGTGELFF,TRBD2,TRBV4-1,TRBJ2-2,NA
TGTGCCACCAGCACTAGGCCTCTCCCTTGGGAGACCCAGTACTTC,CATSTRPLPWETQYF,NA,TRBV15,TRBJ2-5,NA
TGTGCCAGCAGCCCTCCCCGGACTGGCACAGATACGCAGTATTTT,CASSPPRTGTDTQYF,NA,TRBV7-9,TRBJ2-3,NA
TGCGCCAGCAGTGCCCTAGCGGGAGTCAACGAGCAGTACTTC,CASSALAGVNEQYF,TRBD2,TRBV10-2,TRBJ2-7,NA
TGTGCCAGCAGCGTAGACCCCGGGGGGAGCTCCTACAATGAGCAGTTCTTC,CASSVDPGGSSYNEQFF,TRBD2,TRBV9,TRBJ2-1,NA
TGTGCCAGCAGCTTCCGACTGAATTTCTATGGCTACACCTTC,CASSFRLNFYGYTF,NA,TRBV11-2,TRBJ1-2,NA
TGTGCCACCAGCAGAGACAGCGGGGGGCCAGGAGATACGCAGTATTTT,CATSRDSGGPGDTQYF,TRBD2,TRBV15,TRBJ2-3,NA
TGTGCCTGGAGTAAGGGGGGGGCAGATACGCAGTATTTT,CAWSKGGADTQYF,NA,TRBV30,TRBJ2-3,NA
TGTGCCAGTAGAAACCTAGGCCTAAATTCACCCCTCCACTTT,CASRNLGLNSPLHF,NA,TRBV19,TRBJ1-6,NA
TGTGCCAGCAGTTTATGGGTTAACGGCTACGAGCAGTACTTC,CASSLWVNGYEQYF,NA,TRBV28,TRBJ2-7,NA
TGTGCCAGCTCGTTGCGGGCCGGGGAAAAACTGTTTTTT,CASSLRAGEKLFF,NA,TRBV18,TRBJ1-4,NA
TGTGCCAGCAGCCCCCGTTGGCAGATCTTTCAAAACACCATATATTTT,CASSPRWQIFQNTIYF,NA,TRBV9,TRBJ1-3,NA
TGCAGCGTTTACGCGGGACAGGGAGTCGCCTACGAGCAGTACTTC,CSVYAGQGVAYEQYF,TRBD1,TRBV29-1,TRBJ2-7,once
TGTGCCAGCAGTGTTAATTTCGGCTACACCTTC,CASSVNFGYTF,NA,TRBV12-3/TRBV12-4,TRBJ1-2,NA
TGCGCCAGCAGCCAAGGGACAGGTTTTAGCAATCAGCCCCAGCATTTT,CASSQGTGFSNQPQHF,TRBD1,TRBV4-1,TRBJ1-5,few